The clone carrying this T cell receptor beta chain was seen a few times. Its antigen is still unknown. This sample is drawn from a study of T-cell memory formation after mild COVID-19. Findings and caveats of the study: Specificity for SARS-CoV-2 was not confirmed among the second-wave clones peaking on day 37. The appearance of some responding clones in pre-infection memory suggested that cross-reactive memory joined.

The CDR3 is 13 residues long. Trimming removed 4 bases from V and 7 bases from J, with 11 bases in between. The germline CDR1 and CDR2 sequences are LGHNA and YSLEER. TCRdb reanalysed the 5' RACE reads using MiXCR and keeps one entry per CDR3 protein. The sample includes around 450,000 distinct CDR3 sequences, 20% of them seen just once. Sequenced: PBMCs or a T cell subset sorted from them (not recorded which). J is TRBJ2-1 and V is TRBV4-3; no firm D call. This TCR derives from an adult woman who had mild COVID-19 (a few samples of this study predate the infection). Cell type and time point are not known. The CDR3 DNA is TGCGCCAGCAGCCGCCAGTGGAAAAATGAGCAGTTCTTC. Protein product: CASSRQWKNEQFF.